One and the same sample provided the 8 T cell receptor beta chains below, sequenced in a study of T cell changes during pregnancy in multiple sclerosis. The data were produced by immunoSEQ multiplex PCR, yet TCRdb's version contains in-frame clones alone and is incomplete. Among some 64,000 clones listed, around 92% were seen once. The specimen comprised peripheral blood, sampled in the first trimester of pregnancy. The receptors stem from a female donor with multiple sclerosis, enrolled in a pregnancy study.

The J gene is TRBJ2-5, the V gene TRBV28; TRBD2 aligns across 9 bases. The CDR3 runs to 18 residues. Germline loops: CDR1 MDHEN, CDR2 SYDVKM. After removal of 5 bases from V and 0 bases from J, the junction contained 13 bases not matched to a gene. The CDR3 here is CASSTPGRLAEYQETQYF. Here the CDR3 DNA reads TGTGCCAGCAGTACCCCAGGTCGACTAGCGGAGTACCAAGAGACCCAGTACTTC. The whole variable domain, filled in from reference TRBV28 and TRBJ2-5, reads DVKVTQSSRYLVKRTGEKVFLECVQDMDHENMFWYRQDPGLGLRLIYFSYDVKMKEKGDIPEGYSVSREKKERFSLILESASTNQTSMYLCASSTPGRLAEYQETQYFGPGTRLLVL.

The gene calls are TRBV29-1 and TRBJ1-4; TRBD1 matches at 9 bases. This CDR3 region has 14 residues. Germline CDR1 SQVTM, CDR2 ANQGSEA. Unmatched junction bases numbered 4, after V lost 3 bases and J lost 5 bases. CDR3: CSVDPGQGNEKLFF. The CDR3 nucleotides are TGCAGCGTTGACCCGGGACAGGGAAATGAAAAACTGTTTTTT.

V is TRBV6-5 and J is TRBJ1-1; tentative D call: TRBD1 (5 bases). The CDR3 contains 16 residues. V lost 2 bases and J lost 4, with 17 bases in between. The germline V gene encodes CDR1 MNHEY and CDR2 SVGAGI. The CDR3 sequence: CASSYGSARVSTEAFF. The DNA of the CDR3 is TGTGCCAGCAGTTACGGTTCTGCCAGGGTGAGCACTGAAGCTTTCTTT.

This clone was detected a few times. V gene TRBV6-1 combines with J gene TRBJ2-2, with D perhaps matching TRBD2 (5 bases). Germline CDR1 is MNHNS and CDR2 is SASEGT. The CDR3 is made up of 14 amino acids. Deletions cut 0 bases from V and 8 bases from J, with 10 bases between. Written as DNA, the CDR3 is TGTGCCAGCAGTGAAGCGCTGAGAGGGGGGGAGCTGTTTTTT. It specifies CASSEALRGGELFF.

As DNA, the CDR3 is TGTGCCAGCAGCCATGGGACAGGGGGGTACGAGCAGTACTTC. Amino acid sequence: CASSHGTGGYEQYF. This chain links TRBV14 with TRBJ2-7; TRBD1 matches at 11 bases. The CDR3 is made up of 14 amino acids. Trimming removed 3 bases from V and 4 bases from J; junction bases left unmatched: 2. The germline gives CDR1 SGHDN, CDR2 FVKESK.

The chain recombines TRBV28 with TRBJ1-1; a weak D match, TRBD1 (6 bases). The V end lost 5 bases, the J end lost 5 bases, and 9 bases lay between the germline ends. The CDR3 loop spans 12 amino acids. Germline V gene lookup returns CDR1 MDHEN and CDR2 SYDVKM. As DNA, the CDR3 is TGTGCCAGCAGTCAACAGGGTACTGAAGCTTTCTTT. It translates to CASSQQGTEAFF.

In nucleotides, the CDR3 is TGCGCCAGCAGCTCAGGGTGGGGGGGCTACGAGCAGTACTTC. Its translation is CASSSGWGGYEQYF. This chain connects TRBV5-1 to TRBJ2-7; 7 bases agree with TRBD2. Germline V gene sequence: CDR1 SGHRS, CDR2 YFSETQ. This CDR3 has 14 residues. J gave up 3 bases and V 3 bases, and 6 bases lay outside the gene matches.

The chain joins TRBV30 to TRBJ2-4; D might be TRBD1 (6 bases). The CDR3 totals 13 residues. Looked up from germline, CDR1 is GTSNPN and CDR2 is SVGIG (reference sequence). Trimming removed 4 bases at V and 9 bases at J, with 16 bases between. CDR3 amino acids: CAWTNLEGGIQYF. The CDR3 nucleotides are TGTGCCTGGACTAACCTCGAAGGGGGCATTCAGTACTTC.